One sample yielded the 22 T cell receptor beta chains listed below, sequenced in a study of cytomegalovirus exposure and HLA in healthy donors. Both 60 Vbeta primers and 13 Jbeta primers went into the PCR. Using immunoSEQ multiplex PCR, the repertoire was profiled, and TCRdb retains in-frame clones only, with some absent. The sample lists some 190,000 clones; roughly 87% were seen once. Sequencing was done on a sample of PBMCs. Source of these receptors: a man in his forties or fifties in good health and CMV-seronegative.

The chain uses TRBV7-2 and TRBJ2-7; D possibly corresponds to TRBD1 (6 bases). The V gene's germline CDR1 is SGHTA and CDR2 FQGNSA. Trimming left V 2 bases short and J 7 bases short, with 12 bases between. The CDR3 has 13 residues. In DNA, the CDR3 is TGTGCCAGCAGCTTAAACGCACAGGGAGAGCAGTACTTC. It yields the protein CASSLNAQGEQYF.

Here the CDR3 DNA reads TGTGCCAGCAGTACCGGGACTAGCTTGAGGAACGACCAGTACTTC. Translation: CASSTGTSLRNDQYF. The rearrangement uses TRBV28 and TRBJ2-5; 9 bases match TRBD2. Germline assignment: CDR1 MDHEN and CDR2 SYDVKM. The CDR3 consists of 15 residues. V lost 5 bases, J lost 10 bases, and 14 bases stayed unmatched.

The V and J genes are TRBV28 and TRBJ2-5; D remains ambiguous. The germline V gene has CDR1 MDHEN and CDR2 SYDVKM. The CDR3 has 11 amino acids. V was pared by 7 bases and J by 4 bases, with 7 bases between. This CDR3 is CASTPGETQYF. CDR3 coding DNA: TGTGCCAGCACCCCGGGAGAGACCCAGTACTTC.

This chain's CDR3 is CASWTGTGPYGYTF. CDR3 sequence (DNA): TGTGCCAGCTGGACCGGGACAGGGCCCTATGGCTACACCTTC. V is TRBV7-9 and J is TRBJ1-2; 9 bases map to TRBD1. Trimming took 8 bases from V and 4 from J; bases not matched to a gene: 8. The CDR3 runs to 14 residues. Germline loops: CDR1 SEHNR, CDR2 FQNEAQ (reference sequence).

The V and J genes are TRBV4-1 and TRBJ2-1, with 15 positions matching TRBD2. The CDR3 sequence is 15 residues long. The junction had 5 bases not matched to a gene; V was cut back by 5 bases and J by 9 bases. CDR1 and CDR2 from the germline V gene are MGHRA and YSYEKL. The CDR3 DNA sequence: TGCGCCAGCAGCTACCCGGGACTAGCGGGAGGTGAGCAGTTCTTC. Its protein is CASSYPGLAGGEQFF.

V gene TRBV4-3 combines with J gene TRBJ1-2; TRBD1 is a possible D gene (6 bases). V was shortened by 2 bases and J by 4 bases, with 11 bases between the two germline ends. The CDR3 is 14 amino acids. The germline V gene has CDR1 LGHNA and CDR2 YSLEER. The CDR3 bases are TGCGCCAGCAGCCAATCTACAGGGACCTATGGCTACACCTTC. It encodes CASSQSTGTYGYTF.

The rearrangement uses TRBV6-5 and TRBJ2-2, with D tentatively TRBD1 (6 bases). CDR1 and CDR2 from the germline V gene are MNHEY and SVGAGI. The CDR3 is 13 residues long. Trimming pared 6 bases from V and 6 bases from J, leaving 11 bases between. CDR3: CASSPQGPGELFF. In DNA, the CDR3 is TGTGCCAGCAGCCCACAGGGACCCGGGGAGCTGTTTTTT.

In DNA form, the CDR3 reads TGTGCCAGCAGCTTATCAGCGGGAGTACGAGAGACCCAGTACTTC. The encoded protein is CASSLSAGVRETQYF. The chain is built from TRBV7-6 and TRBJ2-5, with TRBD2 matching 8 bases. J was trimmed by 4 bases and V by 2 bases; bases with no gene match: 6. Germline V gene sequence: CDR1 SGHVS, CDR2 FNYEAQ. The length of the CDR3 is 15 residues.

The chain employs TRBV4-3 and TRBJ2-7, with D possibly TRBD2 on 5 matching bases. Between the trimmed V and J ends, which lost 0 bases and 2 bases, there was a span of 11 bases. The CDR3 is 15 residues long. Germline V lookup: CDR1 LGHNA, CDR2 YSLEER. CDR3 DNA: TGCGCCAGCAGCCAAGATCGCCGGGGAACCTACGAGCAGTACTTC. It encodes CASSQDRRGTYEQYF.

The chain joins TRBV11-3 to TRBJ2-5, with TRBD2 matching over 10 bases. The CDR3 is 18 amino acids. The V gene's germline CDR1 is SGHNT and CDR2 YENEEA. J lost 7 bases, V lost 0 bases, and 14 bases had no gene match. CDR3 coding DNA: TGTGCCAGCAGCTTAGATAGGGGGCAGCGGGGGGGCCGGGGGACCCAGTACTTC. The encoded protein is CASSLDRGQRGGRGTQYF.

Only one count was recorded for this clone. The junction departs from germline at one end; a sequencing error may be responsible. Other DNA sequences in the sample encode the same CDR3. V and J are TRBV9 and TRBJ2-1, with TRBD2 identical over 7 bases. The germline gives CDR1 SGDLS, CDR2 YYNGEE. The CDR3 has 15 amino acids. CDR3 amino acids: CASSVEGRERNEQFF. CDR3 sequence (DNA): TGCGCCAGCAGCGTAGAGGGGCGGGAGAGGAATGAGCAGTTCTTC.

The rearrangement links TRBV7-2 to TRBJ1-1; D is unclear. The CDR3 spans 13 residues. Trimming removed 2 bases from V and 7 bases from J, with 11 bases in between. Germline CDR1 is SGHTA and CDR2 is FQGNSA. DNA of the CDR3: TGTGCCAGCAGCTTACAGGTGCGGGATGAAGCTTTCTTT. It yields the protein CASSLQVRDEAFF. Drawing the rest from reference TRBV7-2 and TRBJ1-1, the complete variable domain is GAGVSQSPSNKVTEKGKDVELRCDPISGHTALYWYRQSLGQGLEFLIYFQGNSAPDKSGLPSDRFSAERTGGSVSTLTIQRTQQEDSAVYLCASSLQVRDEAFFGQGTRLTVV.

The chain employs TRBV11-3 and TRBJ2-1; maybe TRBD2 (7 bases). This CDR3 comprises 15 residues. Trimming took 1 base from V and 7 from J, leaving 14 bases between them. Germline V gene data show CDR1 as SGHNT and CDR2 as YENEEA. The CDR3, as DNA: TGTGCCAGCAGCTTAGTAAGGGGGACTAAGAATGAGCAGTTCTTC. It specifies CASSLVRGTKNEQFF. The full variable domain, in which reference TRBV11-3 and TRBJ2-1 provide the parts outside the CDR3, is EAGVVQSPRYKIIEKKQPVAFWCNPISGHNTLYWYLQNLGQGPELLIRYENEEAVDDSQLPKDRFSAERLKGVDSTLKIQPAELGDSAVYLCASSLVRGTKNEQFFGPGTRLTVL.

In DNA, the CDR3 is TGTGCCAGCAGCCATCGGACAGGCCCCTACGAGCAGTACTTC. It codes for CASSHRTGPYEQYF. The chain uses TRBV7-6 and TRBJ2-7; TRBD1 matches 7 bases. The germline V gene encodes CDR1 SGHVS and CDR2 FNYEAQ. V was clipped by 5 bases and J by 2 bases; unmatched bases: 6. CDR3 size: 14 residues.

CDR3 protein: CASSLLHGEQYF. CDR3 sequence (DNA): TGCGCCAGCAGTCTCCTACACGGGGAGCAGTACTTC. This chain joins TRBV23-1 and TRBJ2-7; D unclear. TRBV23-1 is reported as an ORF; its role is uncertain. V lost 4 bases and J lost 7, with 11 bases in between. This CDR3 comprises 12 residues.

For the CDR3, the DNA is TGTGCCAGCAGCGTACTAGCCGGCGGGGAGCTGTTTTTT. Translating gives CASSVLAGGELFF. The chain combines TRBV9 with TRBJ2-2; the D gene is possibly TRBD2 (5 bases). Germline V gene data show CDR1 as SGDLS and CDR2 as YYNGEE. The CDR3 contains 13 residues. V lost 1 base to trimming and J lost 7 bases, with 8 bases between them.

There are a few counts of this clone. The V gene is TRBV11-3, the J gene TRBJ1-1, with 7 bases identical to TRBD1. The CDR3 length is 13 residues. The germline CDR1 and CDR2 sequences are SGHNT and YENEEA. With V trimmed by 5 bases and J by 4 bases, 4 bases remained unmatched. CDR3 coding DNA: TGTGCCAGCAGCAAGCAGGGGGGCACTGAAGCTTTCTTT. This translates into CASSKQGGTEAFF.

Details on this clone: One junction end does not reproduce the germline sequence, and a read error may be involved. This chain connects TRBV15 to TRBJ1-3; D remains ambiguous. Germline CDR1 LNHNV, CDR2 YYDKDF (reference sequence). This CDR3 is 16 amino acids long. CDR3 amino acids: CATSRDLGAGGDTIYF. CDR3 nucleotides: TGTGCCACCAGCAGAGATCTGGGCGCGGGTGGAGACACCATATATTTT.

The rearrangement uses TRBV11-1 and TRBJ2-3; a weak D match, TRBD2 (6 bases). The germline V gene has CDR1 SGHAT and CDR2 FQDESV (reference sequence). The ends were cut back, 11 bases at V and 2 bases at J, with 26 bases in the middle. The CDR3 runs 17 residues. The CDR3: CASRQDYREHDTDTQYF. The CDR3 nucleotides are TGTGCCTCAAGGCAAGACTACCGGGAGCACGACACAGATACGCAGTATTTT.

This clone was detected only a few times. This sequence joins TRBV30 and TRBJ1-2; D not certain. Trimming shortened V by 3 bases and J by 8 bases, and 16 bases separated the two germline ends. The CDR3 extends over 13 amino acids. The V gene's germline CDR1 is GTSNPN and CDR2 SVGIG (reference sequence). The CDR3 sequence is CAWRQLSGGGYTF. The CDR3 DNA sequence: TGTGCCTGGAGACAACTGTCGGGAGGAGGCTACACCTTC.

By sample fraction, this clone is medium-sized. This chain uses TRBV2 with TRBJ2-7; tentative D call: TRBD2 (6 bases). The CDR3 spans 15 residues. V was cut by 6 bases and J by 7 bases, with 22 bases left in between. The germline gives CDR1 SNHLY, CDR2 FYNNEI. The CDR3 here is CASRFRDSPLWEQYF. The CDR3 nucleotides are TGTGCCAGCAGATTCCGGGACTCCCCCTTGTGGGAGCAGTACTTC. The full variable domain, with the rest looked up from reference TRBV2 and TRBJ2-7, is EPEVTQTPSHQVTQMGQEVILRCVPISNHLYFYWYRQILGQKVEFLVSFYNNEISEKSEIFDDQFSVERPDGSNFTLKIRSTKLEDSAMYFCASRFRDSPLWEQYFGPGTRLTVT.

The chain is built from TRBV5-1 and TRBJ2-1; no reliable D call. V dropped 5 bases and J dropped 9 bases, with 21 bases sitting between them. The CDR3 totals 15 residues. CDR1 and CDR2 (germline): SGHRS, YFSETQ. The CDR3 nucleotides read TGCGCCAGCAGTGTAAGGCCTAGTCCCCAAGGTGAGCAGTTCTTC. It codes for CASSVRPSPQGEQFF. The full variable domain, its missing parts supplied by reference TRBV5-1 and TRBJ2-1, is KAGVTQTPRYLIKTRGQQVTLSCSPISGHRSVSWYQQTPGQGLQFLFEYFSETQRNKGNFPGRFSGRQFSNSRSEMNVSTLELGDSALYLCASSVRPSPQGEQFFGPGTRLTVL.